This T cell receptor (beta chain) stems from a study of blood T cells in healthy people across ages. Study outcomes and limitations: It was held that diversity estimates obtained from one million T cells represented underestimates.

For this clonotype: Its cognate antigen is unknown.

A second roughly 7 to 11 cycle PCR used barcoded and J-beta primers. TCRdb re-called the 5' RACE reads with MiXCR, one entry per CDR3 protein. The sample holds about a million distinct CDR3 sequences; 35% to 40% are singletons and the top ten take around 13%. The CDR3 totals 16 residues. Germline V gives CDR1 MNHEY, CDR2 SMNVEV (reference sequence). V lost 3 bases and J lost 4, with 17 bases in between. Sequenced sample: blood. The source of this sequence is a man aged 18 to 29 in good health. This sequence joins TRBV27 and TRBJ2-3; D gene unclear. The CDR3 here is CASSLRYGLMADTQYF. The CDR3 bases are TGTGCCAGCAGTTTGCGATACGGCTTGATGGCAGATACGCAGTATTTT.